Detailed here is one T cell receptor beta chain. The source of the sample is a study of shared clonotypes between healthy human individuals. Overall study: A donor's plate count was three for CD4 naive and three for CD4 memory; CD8 naive had two and CD8 memory one.

Only CD45RO-negative cells positively selected for CCR7 counted as naive CD8 cells, so terminally differentiated effector memory CD45RA+ cells were excluded. Only Caucasian adults living in Nashville, Tennessee made up the donor group. Here immunoSEQ multiplex PCR was the method, and the copy in TCRdb shows in-frame clones only, minus some. This sample has fewer than 1 million clones, with just over 95% found just once. The clonotype comes from a man aged 25-45 years in good health. Sequencing was carried out using naive CD8+ T cells sorted from blood.

In nucleotides, the CDR3 is TGTGCCAGCGCCGCGGAGGTTTTTAGGTATTGGTACTTC. Amino acid sequence: CASAAEVFRYWYF. The chain employs TRBV28 and TRBJ2-5; D is possibly TRBD2 (5 bases). Germline CDR1 is MDHEN and CDR2 is SYDVKM. V lost 8 bases and J 13 bases, leaving 23 bases between the germline ends. This CDR3 contains 13 residues.